Below are 27 T cell receptor beta chains sequenced from a single sample in a study of blood T cell repertoires in COVID-19. The data were produced by immunoSEQ multiplex PCR, yet TCRdb's version contains in-frame clones alone and is incomplete. This sample has about 210,000 clones, with approximately 90% found just once. Sequenced material: PBMCs or T cells enriched from blood (not recorded which). The receptors originated from a woman in her thirties or forties with acute COVID-19.

The chain has TRBV7-9 and TRBJ1-1; weak D call: TRBD1 (6 bases). Trimming left V 8 bases short and J 5 bases short, with 21 bases between. Looked up from germline, CDR1 is SEHNR and CDR2 is FQNEAQ (reference sequence). The CDR3 is made up of 15 amino acids. CDR3 protein: CASRRDRFSRTEAFF. The CDR3 DNA reads TGTGCCAGCCGCCGAGACAGGTTTTCAAGGACTGAAGCTTTCTTT.

The rearrangement joins TRBV3-1 (or the pseudogene TRBV3-2) to TRBJ2-2, with a weak D call TRBD1 (5 bases). Trimming shortened V by 1 base and J by 3 bases, and 9 bases separated the two germline ends. Germline CDR1 is LGHDT and CDR2 is YNNKEL (reference sequence). The CDR3 consists of 15 residues. The DNA of the CDR3 is TGTGCCAGCAGCCAAGCCCCAGGGTACACCGGGGAGCTGTTTTTT. It is translated as CASSQAPGYTGELFF.

This clone has just one count. The chain recombines TRBV7-8 with TRBJ2-7, with a weak D call TRBD1 (6 bases). This CDR3 has 13 residues. The V gene's germline CDR1 is SGHVS and CDR2 FQNEAQ. V lost 0 bases and J 10 bases, leaving 13 bases between the germline ends. CDR3 sequence reads: CASSLAPGVEQYF. The DNA of the CDR3 is TGTGCCAGCAGCTTAGCGCCAGGGGTGGAACAGTACTTC.

The chain has TRBV13 and TRBJ2-5; the match to TRBD2 covers 15 bases. The germline CDR1 and CDR2 sequences are PRHDT and FYEKMQ (reference sequence). The CDR3 has 15 residues. V lost 5 bases to trimming and J lost 2 bases; unmatched junction nucleotides: 0. DNA of the CDR3: TGTGCCAGCAGCGGGACTAGCGGGGGGCAAGAGACCCAGTACTTC. Its translation: CASSGTSGGQETQYF.

The J gene is TRBJ2-4, the V gene TRBV3-1 (or the pseudogene TRBV3-2), with TRBD1 identical over 8 bases. V shed 1 base and J 5 bases; nucleotides not matched to a gene: 7. The CDR3 loop spans 16 amino acids. Germline V lookup: CDR1 LGHDT, CDR2 YNNKEL (reference sequence). The DNA for the CDR3 is TGTGCCAGCAGCCAAGGGTTCGGGACAGGTGAAAACATTCAGTACTTC. Translating gives CASSQGFGTGENIQYF.

This clone was seen only once. The chain carries TRBV18 and TRBJ2-7; the D gene is possibly TRBD1 (6 bases). V dropped 4 bases and J dropped 2 bases, with 15 bases sitting between them. Germline CDR1 KGHSH, CDR2 LQKENI. The CDR3 length is 15 residues. Here the CDR3 reads CASSLGADRPYEQYV. The CDR3 DNA reads TGTGCCAGCTCACTGGGGGCGGACAGACCCTACGAGCAGTACGTC.

Only a few counts were recorded for this clone. V gene TRBV7-2 combines with J gene TRBJ1-1, with 8 nucleotides matching TRBD1. The V segment lost 6 bases and the J segment 9 bases; nucleotides outside the gene matches: 12. The CDR3 is 14 residues long. CDR1 and CDR2 (germline): SGHTA, FQGNSA. As DNA, the CDR3 is TGTGCCAGCAGGGACCGGGACAGGAGTGGGAAAGCTTTCTTT. As protein: CASRDRDRSGKAFF.

This clone has a single count. The chain carries TRBV7-9 and TRBJ2-5, with 8 positions matching TRBD1. The CDR3 is 14 residues long. Trimming removed 3 bases from V and 2 bases from J; junction bases left unmatched: 2. Per the germline V gene, CDR1 is SEHNR and CDR2 is FQNEAQ (reference sequence). CDR3 in amino acids: CASSLTGAQETQYF. In DNA form, the CDR3 reads TGTGCCAGCAGCTTGACAGGGGCACAAGAGACCCAGTACTTC.

The chain employs TRBV18 and TRBJ1-3; unclear D gene. The germline V and J ends were trimmed by 2 bases and 2 bases, with 10 bases remaining between them. The CDR3 is made up of 15 amino acids. Germline V CDR1 and CDR2: KGHSH, LQKENI. The CDR3 reads CASSPEGFAGNTIYF. CDR3 coding DNA: TGTGCCAGCTCACCAGAGGGTTTCGCTGGAAACACCATATATTTT.

The CDR3 here is CASSPEAVNTEAFF. The CDR3 coding sequence is TGTGCCAGCAGCCCCGAGGCGGTGAACACTGAAGCTTTCTTT. V is TRBV11-2 and J is TRBJ1-1; D is unclear. V was pared by 5 bases and J by 0 bases, with 10 bases between. The CDR3 is 14 residues long. Per the germline V gene, CDR1 is SGHAT and CDR2 is FQNNGV. The entire variable domain, with the rest obtained from reference TRBV11-2 and TRBJ1-1, is as follows: EAGVAQSPRYKIIEKRQSVAFWCNPISGHATLYWYQQILGQGPKLLIQFQNNGVVDDSQLPKDRFSAERLKGVDSTLKIQPAKLEDSAVYLCASSPEAVNTEAFFGQGTRLTVV.

CDR3 sequence (DNA): TGTGCCAGCAGCTTATCCGCAGGGCAGACTGAAGCTTTCTTT. Protein product: CASSLSAGQTEAFF. The chain combines TRBV7-2 with TRBJ1-1, with D tentatively TRBD1 (5 bases). CDR1 and CDR2 (germline): SGHTA, FQGNSA. Between the trimmed V and J ends, which lost 2 bases and 5 bases, there was a span of 12 bases. The CDR3 length is 14 residues.

This chain uses TRBV11-2 with TRBJ1-4; the match to TRBD1 covers 7 bases. CDR1 and CDR2 (germline): SGHAT, FQNNGV. The CDR3 has 12 amino acids. Unmatched junction bases numbered 6, after V lost 5 bases and J lost 12 bases. The CDR3 bases are TGTGCCAGCAGCCGACAGGGAATAGAACTGTTTTTT. Protein sequence: CASSRQGIELFF.

The chain has TRBV4-3 and TRBJ1-6; the D is unclear. The V end was cut by 2 bases, the J end by 7 bases, with 12 bases between. Per germline, CDR1 LGHNA and CDR2 YSLEER. CDR3 length equals 15 residues. CDR3 sequence reads: CASSQSAAVNSPLHF. The CDR3 nucleotides are TGCGCCAGCAGCCAATCTGCGGCAGTCAATTCACCCCTCCACTTT.

The chain combines TRBV7-8 with TRBJ1-1, with TRBD1 matching 7 bases. J lost 0 bases, V lost 5 bases, and 6 bases had no gene match. The CDR3 is 15 residues long. Germline CDR1 reads SGHVS; CDR2 reads FQNEAQ. The CDR3 nucleotides read TGTGCCAGCAGCCCCCGACAGGGAGTGAACACTGAAGCTTTCTTT. Translated: CASSPRQGVNTEAFF.

This clone was detected only a few times. V is TRBV19 and J is TRBJ1-5; D perhaps matches TRBD1 (6 bases). Trimming pared 6 bases from V and 0 bases from J, leaving 12 bases between. CDR3 length: 15 residues. Germline V lookup: CDR1 LNHDA, CDR2 SQIVND (reference sequence). The CDR3 sequence is CASRRTDNSNQPQHF. CDR3 DNA sequence: TGTGCCAGTAGGAGGACAGACAATAGCAATCAGCCCCAGCATTTT.

The V and J genes are TRBV5-1 and TRBJ2-2; TRBD2 matches at 7 bases. V dropped 8 bases and J dropped 4; count of bases not matched to a gene: 11. Germline CDR1 SGHRS, CDR2 YFSETQ. The CDR3 has 15 residues. This CDR3 reads CASKRGRDGTGELFF. DNA for the CDR3: TGCGCCAGTAAGAGAGGGAGGGATGGCACCGGGGAGCTGTTTTTT.

This rearrangement joins TRBV5-1 to TRBJ2-3; 9 bases are shared with TRBD1. The CDR3 consists of 16 residues. The J segment lost 5 bases and the V segment lost 5 bases, leaving 12 bases of the junction unmatched. Germline loops: CDR1 SGHRS, CDR2 YFSETQ. The CDR3 DNA reads as TGCGCCAGCAGTCAAGGGACAGGGCAGGGGCAAGATACGCAGTATTTT. Amino acid sequence: CASSQGTGQGQDTQYF.

This clone was recorded only once. This rearrangement joins TRBV5-6 to TRBJ2-1, with TRBD2 matching over 8 bases. CDR1 is SGHDT and CDR2 is YYEEEE in the germline V gene. This CDR3 has 16 residues. The J segment lost 7 bases and the V segment lost 3 bases, leaving 12 bases of the junction unmatched. The CDR3 nucleotides are TGTGCCAGCAGCTGGCCCCTACGGGGCGGGGGGAATGAGCAGTTCTTC. Translation gives CASSWPLRGGGNEQFF.

The chain is built from TRBV18 and TRBJ1-3; TRBD1 is a possible D gene (5 bases). CDR3 length equals 13 residues. Germline lookup yields CDR1 KGHSH and CDR2 LQKENI. V was trimmed by 8 bases and J by 0 bases, leaving 8 bases between them. The CDR3 region is CASRQLSGNTIYF. The CDR3, as DNA: TGTGCCAGCAGACAGCTCTCTGGAAACACCATATATTTT.

J is TRBJ2-3 and V is TRBV2; 9 positions match TRBD1. Germline V gene lookup returns CDR1 SNHLY and CDR2 FYNNEI. The CDR3 covers 14 residues. J was trimmed by 4 bases and V by 6 bases; bases with no gene match: 5. CDR3 protein: CASRMDRGPDTQYF. Written as DNA, the CDR3 is TGTGCCAGCAGGATGGACAGGGGCCCAGATACGCAGTATTTT.

V usage is TRBV19 and J usage is TRBJ2-7; D might be TRBD1 (5 bases). CDR1 and CDR2 from the germline V gene are LNHDA and SQIVND (reference sequence). This CDR3 contains 14 residues. V lost 3 bases to trimming and J lost 10 bases, with 19 bases between them. The CDR3 reads CASSITSGQDTQYV. In DNA form, the CDR3 reads TGTGCCAGTAGTATTACCTCCGGGCAGGACACCCAGTACGTC.

V gene TRBV10-3 combines with J gene TRBJ1-5, with D maybe TRBD1 (5 bases). The CDR3 loop spans 16 amino acids. The germline CDR1 and CDR2 sequences are ENHRY and SYGVKD. With 2 bases removed from V and 3 bases from J, the gap between germline ends came to 14 bases. The CDR3 reads CAISEGTGLNNQPQHF. CDR3 DNA sequence: TGTGCCATCAGTGAGGGAACAGGCCTCAACAATCAGCCCCAGCATTTT.

The gene calls are TRBV7-9 and TRBJ2-1; TRBD2 might be the D (5 bases). Germline V gene sequence: CDR1 SEHNR, CDR2 FQNEAQ (reference sequence). The CDR3 runs 15 residues. V gave up 0 bases and J gave up 6 bases, with 12 bases separating them. The CDR3: CASSLASVPFNEQFF. The CDR3 DNA sequence: TGTGCCAGCAGCTTAGCTAGCGTCCCCTTCAATGAGCAGTTCTTC.

The genes are TRBV19 and TRBJ2-1, with 7 nucleotides matching TRBD1. The CDR3 spans 15 residues. Germline V gene data show CDR1 as LNHDA and CDR2 as SQIVND (reference sequence). V lost 7 bases and J lost 9; bases outside the gene matches: 15. The chain's CDR3 is CASTSRLVAGGEQFF. CDR3 coding DNA: TGTGCCAGTACGTCTAGGCTAGTTGCAGGGGGTGAGCAGTTCTTC. The whole variable domain, filled in from reference TRBV19 and TRBJ2-1, reads DGGITQSPKYLFRKEGQNVTLSCEQNLNHDAMYWYRQDPGQGLRLIYYSQIVNDFQKGDIAEGYSVSREKKESFPLTVTSAQKNPTAFYLCASTSRLVAGGEQFFGPGTRLTVL.

V and J are TRBV5-4 and TRBJ2-7; D may be TRBD2 (6 bases). This CDR3 spans 17 amino acids. V was clipped by 1 base and J by 1 base, with 18 bases between them. Germline V gene lookup returns CDR1 SGHNT and CDR2 YYREEE (reference sequence). The CDR3 loop is CASSLPGEMVSSYEQYV. The CDR3 DNA reads TGTGCCAGCAGCTTGCCGGGAGAGATGGTCTCGTCCTACGAGCAGTACGTC.

The rearrangement uses TRBV5-4 and TRBJ1-4, with a weak D call TRBD1 (6 bases). The CDR3 has 13 amino acids. CDR1 SGHNT and CDR2 YYREEE come from the germline V gene (reference sequence). V was pared by 10 bases and J by 6 bases, with 16 bases between. This chain's CDR3 is CAVGAGAYEKLFF. CDR3 sequence (DNA): TGTGCCGTGGGGGCAGGGGCTTATGAAAAACTGTTTTTT.

The rearrangement links TRBV24-1 to TRBJ1-2, with unresolved D. The CDR3 sequence is 13 residues long. V was cut by 1 base and J by 7 bases, with 9 bases left in between. Germline V gene lookup returns CDR1 KGHDR and CDR2 SFDVKD. The CDR3 DNA follows: TGTGCCACCAGTGATTTACCCGGGGTTGGCTACACCTTC. Translation: CATSDLPGVGYTF.